This T cell receptor beta chain originates from a study of cytomegalovirus exposure and HLA in healthy donors. V was shortened by 7 bases and J by 3 bases, with 16 bases between the two germline ends. The germline V gene has CDR1 LGHNT and CDR2 FRNRAP. The CDR3 runs 14 residues. Comment on this clone: The antigen is undetermined.

The study, taken as a whole, reports: Reports credit the classifier with highly specific, highly sensitive diagnosis of cytomegalovirus status. Subsequent analysis revealed that first-cohort TCR clusters tended to co-occur in the 120 validation repertoires. In vitro checks showed that a few CMV-associated chains really do target CMV antigens.

Assay: immunoSEQ multiplex PCR; the TCRdb copy retains only in-frame clones and omits some. The repertoire holds 280,000 or so clones, with 88% as singletons. This TCR came from a woman aged 18-30 years in good health and CMV-seronegative. What was sequenced was PBMCs. V usage is TRBV12-5 and J usage is TRBJ2-7, with D perhaps matching TRBD2 (6 bases). The CDR3: CASAPWAGNYEQYF. CDR3 nucleotide sequence: TGTGCTAGTGCCCCCTGGGCGGGAAACTACGAGCAGTACTTC.